The 18 T cell receptor beta chains given below trace back to one sample, sequenced in a study of T-cell memory formation after mild COVID-19. From the 5' RACE reads, TCRdb called clonotypes with MiXCR, one entry per CDR3 protein. The data show roughly 180,000 distinct CDR3 sequences, 11% seen once. The sequenced sample consisted of PBMCs or a T cell subset sorted from them (not recorded which). These receptors all stem from a man between 18 and 29 years old who had mild COVID-19 (a few samples of this study predate the infection). Cell type and time point are not known.

V usage is TRBV11-2 and J usage is TRBJ1-6; D unresolved. Looked up from germline, CDR1 is SGHAT and CDR2 is FQNNGV. The CDR3 extends over 14 amino acids. The ends were cut back, 3 bases at V and 7 bases at J, with 10 bases in the middle. CDR3 sequence: CASSFMIENSPLHF. The CDR3, as DNA: TGTGCCAGCAGCTTCATGATTGAGAATTCACCCCTCCACTTT. Complete variable domain (other parts from reference TRBV11-2 and TRBJ1-6): EAGVAQSPRYKIIEKRQSVAFWCNPISGHATLYWYQQILGQGPKLLIQFQNNGVVDDSQLPKDRFSAERLKGVDSTLKIQPAKLEDSAVYLCASSFMIENSPLHFGNGTRLTVT.

This clonotype was found a few times. The rearrangement uses TRBV5-1 and TRBJ1-4; no clear D. The germline gives CDR1 SGHRS, CDR2 YFSETQ. V was trimmed by 2 bases and J by 5 bases, leaving 7 bases between them. The CDR3 sequence is 13 residues long. The CDR3 bases are TGCGCCAGCAGCTTCGCCCAGAATGAAAAACTGTTTTTT. Residues: CASSFAQNEKLFF.

This clonotype appeared a few times. The rearrangement links TRBV5-4 to TRBJ2-6; no clear D gene. The ends were cut back, 4 bases at V and 0 bases at J, with 8 bases in the middle. CDR3 length: 15 amino acids. The germline gives CDR1 SGHNT, CDR2 YYREEE (reference sequence). The CDR3 sequence: CASSRQSSGANVLTF. The CDR3, as DNA: TGTGCCAGCAGCCGTCAGAGCTCTGGGGCCAACGTCCTGACTTTC. The complete variable domain, with remaining parts taken from reference TRBV5-4 and TRBJ2-6, reads ETGVTQSPTHLIKTRGQQVTLRCSSQSGHNTVSWYQQALGQGPQFIFQYYREEENGRGNFPPRFSGLQFPNYSSELNVNALELDDSALYLCASSRQSSGANVLTFGAGSRLTVL.

This clonotype occurred many times. The rearrangement joins TRBV5-1 to TRBJ2-5, with D possibly TRBD1 on 5 matching bases. The germline V gene has CDR1 SGHRS and CDR2 YFSETQ. With 4 bases removed from V and 4 bases from J, the gap between germline ends came to 8 bases. This CDR3 region has 12 residues. The CDR3 DNA follows: TGCGCCAGCAGCCCCGACAGAGAGACCCAGTACTTC. Its translation: CASSPDRETQYF.

V gene TRBV25-1 combines with J gene TRBJ1-6, with D perhaps TRBD1 (6 bases). The germline V and J ends were trimmed by 4 bases and 9 bases, with 13 bases remaining between them. From germline, CDR1 is MGHDK and CDR2 SYGVNS. This CDR3 contains 14 residues. CDR3 sequence: CASSGRTDLSPLHF. As DNA, the CDR3 is TGTGCCAGCAGTGGGAGGACAGACCTTTCACCCCTCCACTTT.

This clonotype appeared many times. The V and J genes are TRBV12-3 or TRBV12-4 and TRBJ1-4, with D maybe TRBD1 (5 bases). V dropped 7 bases and J dropped 1 base, with 10 bases sitting between them. CDR3 length: 14 amino acids. The CDR3 is CASTQGETNEKLFF. CDR3 DNA: TGTGCCAGCACCCAAGGGGAAACTAATGAAAAACTGTTTTTT.

This clonotype came up a few times. This chain joins TRBV12-3 or TRBV12-4 and TRBJ2-5; 13 bases are shared with TRBD2. This CDR3 contains 15 residues. The J segment lost 5 bases and the V segment lost 5 bases, leaving 5 bases of the junction unmatched. The CDR3 sequence: CASSAGLAGFETQYF. The CDR3 region has the DNA TGTGCCAGCAGTGCGGGACTAGCGGGGTTCGAGACCCAGTACTTC.

The CDR3 sequence: CASSRTGDGNQPQHF. The CDR3 DNA sequence: TGTGCCAGCAGCCGGACAGGGGACGGTAATCAGCCCCAGCATTTT. The gene calls are TRBV7-9 and TRBJ1-5; 9 bases match TRBD1. The germline V gene encodes CDR1 SEHNR and CDR2 FQNEAQ (reference sequence). The CDR3 totals 15 residues. V trimming: 5 bases; J trimming: 4 bases; junction bases outside the gene matches: 6.

This clonotype has a count of ten or more. The V call is TRBV29-1, the J call TRBJ2-5; D gene unclear. This CDR3 spans 14 amino acids. V was trimmed by 7 bases and J by 2 bases, leaving 17 bases between them. Looked up from germline, CDR1 is SQVTM and CDR2 is ANQGSEA. The CDR3 coding sequence is TGCAGCGCCGAAGGGTATGAGAATCAAGAGACCCAGTACTTC. It codes for CSAEGYENQETQYF.

This clonotype has just a few counts. The genes are TRBV10-3 and TRBJ1-1; 7 bases align to TRBD1. This CDR3 comprises 16 residues. V was clipped by 5 bases and J by 4 bases; unmatched bases: 13. The germline V gene encodes CDR1 ENHRY and CDR2 SYGVKD. The CDR3 sequence: CAISSPNRGLGTEAFF. The DNA for the CDR3 is TGTGCCATCAGTTCTCCAAACAGGGGCCTCGGCACTGAAGCTTTCTTT.

The chain combines TRBV29-1 with TRBJ2-5, with 8 bases matching TRBD1. V gave up 6 bases and J gave up 0 bases; unmatched junction bases: 6. The CDR3 is made up of 14 amino acids. Germline V lookup: CDR1 SQVTM, CDR2 ANQGSEA. Here the CDR3 DNA reads TGCAGCGTCAACAGGGGGTCTTACCAAGAGACCCAGTACTTC. Its translation: CSVNRGSYQETQYF.

The chain has TRBV12-3 or TRBV12-4 and TRBJ1-2; 8 bases match TRBD1. After removal of 4 bases from V and 4 bases from J, the junction contained 8 bases not matched to a gene. The CDR3 loop spans 15 amino acids. The CDR3, as DNA: TGTGCCAGCAGTTCATCGGCAGGGGGCGGCTATGGCTACACCTTC. Its translation: CASSSSAGGGYGYTF.

CDR3 nucleotide sequence: TGCAGTGCTAGAGTAGTGATATCAAAACCGGGATTCGGGGTCTACACCTTC. Translating it yields CSARVVISKPGFGVYTF. This chain joins TRBV20-1 and TRBJ1-2, with D unresolved. The ends were cut back, 1 base at V and 10 bases at J, with 28 bases in the middle. Germline CDR1 and CDR2: DFQATT and SNEGSKA (reference sequence). The CDR3 extends over 17 amino acids.

V usage is TRBV6-2 or TRBV6-3 and J usage is TRBJ1-5, with a tentative D call TRBD1 (5 bases). This CDR3 has 13 amino acids. Trimming removed 6 bases from V and 6 bases from J, with 12 bases in between. Germline V lookup: CDR1 MNHEY, CDR2 SVGEGT. CDR3 loop: CASRRDEGQPQHF. CDR3 in DNA: TGTGCCAGCAGAAGGGACGAAGGTCAGCCCCAGCATTTT.

This sequence joins TRBV6-5 and TRBJ2-7; 10 positions agree with TRBD1. The CDR3 extends over 15 amino acids. V trimming: 5 bases; J trimming: 1 base; junction bases outside the gene matches: 5. Germline V CDR1 and CDR2: MNHEY, SVGAGI. CDR3 DNA: TGTGCCAGCAGTCGACAGGGGGCTTTATCCTACGAGCAGTACGTC. Translating gives CASSRQGALSYEQYV.

This clonotype was observed many times. The chain has TRBV27 and TRBJ2-1; maybe TRBD2 (7 bases). CDR3 length equals 17 residues. Germline values: CDR1 MNHEY, CDR2 SMNVEV (reference sequence). The germline V and J ends were trimmed by 5 bases and 3 bases, with 20 bases remaining between them. The chain's CDR3 is CASSQSLGGAVYNEQFF. Written as DNA, the CDR3 is TGTGCCAGCAGTCAATCTTTGGGGGGGGCCGTCTACAATGAGCAGTTCTTC.

This clonotype was seen a handful of times. The chain carries TRBV4-1 and TRBJ2-1, with D unresolved. The CDR3 consists of 15 residues. V gave up 0 bases and J gave up 6 bases, with 12 bases separating them. Germline V gene sequence: CDR1 MGHRA, CDR2 YSYEKL. CDR3 nucleotides: TGCGCCAGCAGCCAAGATCTTCAGAGAGCCAATGAGCAGTTCTTC. Protein: CASSQDLQRANEQFF.

The V call is TRBV7-2, the J call TRBJ1-6; D might be TRBD1 (5 bases). Trimming cost V 4 bases and J 14 bases, with 12 bases left between them. This CDR3 comprises 12 residues. Germline V lookup: CDR1 SGHTA, CDR2 FQGNSA. The CDR3 bases are TGTGCCAGCAGCTCAGGCGCGGGGGCCCTCCACTTT. This gives the protein CASSSGAGALHF.